The sequence of this T cell receptor (beta chain) was determined in a study of cytomegalovirus exposure and HLA in healthy donors. Findings of the study overall: In a later analysis, V- and J-gene trimming of beta chains associated with a DCLRE1C missense variant, replicated independently.

Trimming cost V 6 bases and J 0 bases, with 17 bases left between them. The CDR3 is made up of 16 amino acids. Germline-derived CDR1 and CDR2 are MNHEY and SMNVEV (reference sequence). The primer mix had 60 Vbeta and 13 Jbeta primers. TCRdb keeps only in-frame clones here, not all; method: immunoSEQ multiplex PCR. The sample gives more than 200,000 clones, roughly 85% of which show up once; over 1.5% is in the top ten. Of note for this clone: Its antigen is as yet unknown.

The sequencing input was PBMCs. The receptor was derived from a male donor in good health and CMV-seronegative. The chain combines TRBV27 with TRBJ1-1; D call uncertain. CDR3 region: CASSPWRQRMNTEAFF. As DNA, the CDR3 is TGTGCCAGCAGCCCCTGGCGGCAGCGCATGAACACTGAAGCTTTCTTT.